What follows are 16 T cell receptor beta chains derived from one specimen sequenced in a study of identical twins. TCRdb re-called the 5' RACE reads through MiXCR, storing one row per CDR3 protein. The sample records approximately 300,000 distinct CDR3 sequences, roughly 8.6% being singletons. A further study also used this sample, focusing on yellow fever vaccine responses in identical twins.

Sequenced input: CD8+ T cells sorted from blood. The source is a woman aged 18-35 years in good health.

This clonotype was picked up many times. This chain uses TRBV28 with TRBJ2-1; 14 positions match TRBD2. The trim removed 6 bases at V and 10 bases at J, leaving 5 bases unmatched. Germline CDR1 is MDHEN and CDR2 is SYDVKM. The CDR3 is made up of 14 amino acids. The CDR3 nucleotides read TGTGCCAGCAGAACGGGACTAGCGGGGGTGGAGCAGTTCTTC. Translating it yields CASRTGLAGVEQFF.

This clonotype has at least ten counts. V gene TRBV4-1 combines with J gene TRBJ2-1; no clear D gene. Trimming stripped 0 bases from V and 9 bases from J, with 6 bases between. The CDR3 spans 12 residues. Germline CDR1 and CDR2: MGHRA and YSYEKL. The CDR3 loop is CASSQDRVEQFF. The CDR3 DNA sequence: TGCGCCAGCAGCCAAGATAGGGTTGAGCAGTTCTTC.

This clonotype has a handful of counts. The V and J genes are TRBV19 and TRBJ2-1; TRBD2 matches 9 bases. CDR3 size: 18 residues. The germline V gene has CDR1 LNHDA and CDR2 SQIVND (reference sequence). The V and J ends lost 0 bases and 0 bases, in that order; junction bases with no gene match: 6. This CDR3 is CASSIEAGGPISYNEQFF. In DNA, the CDR3 is TGTGCCAGTAGTATAGAAGCGGGAGGCCCAATCTCCTACAATGAGCAGTTCTTC.

The chain uses TRBV4-3 and TRBJ1-2; D unclear. Germline V lookup: CDR1 LGHNA, CDR2 YSLEER. The CDR3 covers 9 residues. Trimming removed 4 bases at V and 8 bases at J, with 2 bases between. The CDR3 loop is CASSPGYTF. DNA for the CDR3: TGCGCCAGCAGCCCCGGCTACACCTTC.

This clonotype was found a few times. For the CDR3, the DNA is TGTGCCAGTAGTATCTCGGGGCTCGAAGAGACCCAGTACTTC. This gives the protein CASSISGLEETQYF. This rearrangement joins TRBV19 to TRBJ2-5; either TRBD1 or TRBD2 may fit D (5 bases each). This CDR3 is 14 amino acids long. Trimming cost V 3 bases and J 3 bases, with 11 bases left between them. Looked up from germline, CDR1 is LNHDA and CDR2 is SQIVND (reference sequence).

This clonotype was observed a handful of times. The chain has TRBV12-5 and TRBJ2-1; 10 bases are a match to TRBD2. J was trimmed by 2 bases and V by 2 bases; bases with no gene match: 15. The CDR3 length is 20 residues. The germline CDR1 and CDR2 sequences are LGHNT and FRNRAP. The CDR3 region has the DNA TGTGCTAGTGGTTTGCTCCCGAGAGGGGATCTAGCGGGAGCCTACAATGAGCAGTTCTTC. This gives the protein CASGLLPRGDLAGAYNEQFF.

There are a few counts of this clonotype. V usage is TRBV6-2 or TRBV6-3 and J usage is TRBJ2-5; TRBD1 matches 7 bases. V was pared by 6 bases and J by 4 bases, with 14 bases of the junction left unmatched. Germline V gene lookup returns CDR1 MNHEY and CDR2 SVGEGT. The CDR3 is made up of 16 amino acids. In DNA, the CDR3 is TGTGCCAGCAGCCTATACCCTGAGGGGGCAGGAGAGACCCAGTACTTC. This encodes CASSLYPEGAGETQYF.

In this sample, this clonotype turned up a few times. The V call is TRBV11-2, the J call TRBJ2-4; D perhaps matches TRBD1 (6 bases). The germline V gene encodes CDR1 SGHAT and CDR2 FQNNGV. The CDR3 totals 15 residues. The V gene lost 1 base and the J gene lost 4 bases, with 11 bases spanning the gap. The CDR3 sequence: CASSLVKQGKNIQYF. In DNA, the CDR3 is TGTGCCAGCAGCTTAGTAAAGCAGGGGAAAAACATTCAGTACTTC.

This clonotype turned up a few times. This chain links TRBV20-1 with TRBJ2-7, with 7 positions matching TRBD1. Germline assignment: CDR1 DFQATT and CDR2 SNEGSKA (reference sequence). The CDR3 loop spans 15 amino acids. V shed 0 bases, J shed 1 base, and the junction held 6 bases outside the gene matches. CDR3 sequence: CSAREPGQESYEQYF. The CDR3 nucleotides read TGCAGTGCTAGAGAACCAGGACAGGAATCCTACGAGCAGTACTTC.

This clonotype is categorized as large (0.1 to 1%). The rearrangement joins TRBV12-3 or TRBV12-4 to TRBJ1-5; D unresolved. CDR3 length: 14 residues. Trimming removed 6 bases from V and 9 bases from J, with 18 bases in between. The CDR3 bases are TGTGCCAGCAGCGCCGGAGGGCCGAAGTGGCCCCAGCATTTT. This encodes CASSAGGPKWPQHF.

This clonotype was seen ten or more times. This chain connects TRBV29-1 to TRBJ2-7; TRBD1 aligns across 9 bases. CDR3 size: 14 residues. The V gene end was trimmed by 6 bases and the J gene end by 4 bases; junction bases not matched to a gene: 10. Germline assignment: CDR1 SQVTM and CDR2 ANQGSEA. The CDR3 protein is CSVAGGQGLYEQYF. Here the CDR3 DNA reads TGCAGCGTCGCTGGGGGACAGGGCTTATACGAGCAGTACTTC.

This clonotype was found a few times. The chain links TRBV27 to TRBJ2-1; 10 positions match TRBD2. J was trimmed by 6 bases and V by 2 bases; bases with no gene match: 7. The CDR3 is 16 residues long. Looked up from germline, CDR1 is MNHEY and CDR2 is SMNVEV (reference sequence). The CDR3 DNA sequence: TGTGCCAGCAGTTTACATCCTAGCGGGGGAGTCAATGAGCAGTTCTTC. This codes for CASSLHPSGGVNEQFF.

This clonotype was recorded at least ten times. This chain connects TRBV4-1 to TRBJ2-1; D is unresolved. Germline CDR1 MGHRA, CDR2 YSYEKL. The CDR3 is 13 amino acids. V was shortened by 4 bases and J by 9 bases, with 13 bases between the two germline ends. This chain's CDR3 is CASSLGPGTEQFF. CDR3 coding DNA: TGCGCCAGCAGCCTCGGGCCAGGCACTGAGCAGTTCTTC.

This clonotype has a count of ten or more. The gene calls are TRBV20-1 and TRBJ2-5; D is ambiguous. Germline V gives CDR1 DFQATT, CDR2 SNEGSKA (reference sequence). CDR3 length: 13 amino acids. Trimming shortened V by 0 bases and J by 3 bases, and 8 bases separated the two germline ends. The CDR3 protein is CSARDREKETQYF. CDR3 coding DNA: TGCAGTGCTAGAGATCGAGAGAAAGAGACCCAGTACTTC.

The V and J genes are TRBV7-9 and TRBJ2-7; D is undetermined. V was trimmed by 6 bases and J by 0 bases, leaving 12 bases between them. Germline V gives CDR1 SEHNR, CDR2 FQNEAQ (reference sequence). CDR3 length equals 14 residues. CDR3 residues: CASRAGYSSYEQYF. The CDR3 nucleotides are TGTGCCAGCAGGGCCGGCTACAGCTCCTACGAGCAGTACTTC.

This clonotype was counted many times. This CDR3 is missing its conserved last phenylalanine or tryptophan, likely due to a read error. The limits of the CDR3 on the DNA are not certain, so only TCRdb's listed CDR3 is given. The chain carries TRBV2 and TRBJ2-1; the table calls TRBD1, which could not be checked here. Both ends counted, the CDR3 spans 11 residues. In germline, CDR1 is SNHLY, CDR2 FYNNEI. This CDR3 is CARAGDSPLQG.